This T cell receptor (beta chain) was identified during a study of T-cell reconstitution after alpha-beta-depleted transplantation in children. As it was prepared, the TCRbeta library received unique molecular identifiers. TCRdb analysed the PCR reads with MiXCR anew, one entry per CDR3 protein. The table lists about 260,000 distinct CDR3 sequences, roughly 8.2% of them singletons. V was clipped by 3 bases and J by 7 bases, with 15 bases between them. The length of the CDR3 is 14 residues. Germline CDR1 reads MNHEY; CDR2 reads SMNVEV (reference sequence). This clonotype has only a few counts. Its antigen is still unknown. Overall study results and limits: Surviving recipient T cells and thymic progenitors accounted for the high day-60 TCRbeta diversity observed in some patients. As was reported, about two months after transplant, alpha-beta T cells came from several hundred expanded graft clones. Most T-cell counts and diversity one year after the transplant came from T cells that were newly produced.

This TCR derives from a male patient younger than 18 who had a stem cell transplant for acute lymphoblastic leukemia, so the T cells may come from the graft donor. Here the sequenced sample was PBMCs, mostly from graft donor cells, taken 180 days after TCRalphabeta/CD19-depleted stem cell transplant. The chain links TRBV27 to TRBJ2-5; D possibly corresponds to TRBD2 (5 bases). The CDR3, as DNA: TGTGCCAGCAGTTTTGGACTGGCCGTGGGGACCCAGTACTTC. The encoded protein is CASSFGLAVGTQYF.